Listed below are T cell receptor beta chains from one sample, sequenced in a study of blood T cell repertoires in COVID-19. Repertoires were generated with immunoSEQ multiplex PCR, while TCRdb's copy carries only in-frame clones and drops some. The sample includes some 200,000 clones, 87% of them seen just once. Sequenced sample: PBMCs or T cells enriched from blood (not recorded which). The receptors were sampled from a man aged 18 to 30 with acute COVID-19. CDR3s include the opening cysteine and the closing phenylalanine or tryptophan. Fields, in order: J gene, V gene, CDR3 protein.

TRBJ1-2,TRBV27,CARRQGWSYGYTF
TRBJ1-2,TRBV30,CAWSAKKQGIDYGYTF
TRBJ2-1,TRBV4-2,CASSQLTSGYNEQFF
TRBJ1-1,TRBV28,CASSDRGLDTEAFF
TRBJ2-7,TRBV3-1/TRBV3-2,CASSQEDRENYEQYF
TRBJ2-7,TRBV27,CASSTTYGTGNLEQYF
TRBJ1-4,TRBV30,CAWSPKLAGKTNEKLFF
TRBJ2-3,TRBV24-1,CATSEGLTTDTQYF
TRBJ2-7,TRBV11-3,CASSTYFSGESYEQYF
TRBJ2-7,TRBV2,CASGGQANEQYF
TRBJ2-2,TRBV6-5,CASSYGSFTGELFF
TRBJ2-3,TRBV9,CASSVGQRPNTDTQYF
TRBJ2-1,TRBV7-3,CASSADSTYNEQFF
TRBJ2-3,TRBV9,CASSATRDSPTDTQYF
TRBJ1-1,TRBV28,CASSSRGQGNTEAFF
TRBJ1-5,TRBV6-5,CASSYQTGSQPQHF
TRBJ1-6,TRBV9,CASSEEEGLNSPLHF
TRBJ2-7,TRBV5-1,CASSFASGTGYNEQYF
TRBJ1-5,TRBV2,CASSYMTQGVYSNQPQHF
TRBJ2-1,TRBV3-1/TRBV3-2,CASSAKPYNEQFF
TRBJ1-2,TRBV3-1/TRBV3-2,CASSQGGGNYGYTF
TRBJ2-7,TRBV19,CASSIGPSGSPYEQYF
TRBJ2-1,TRBV7-3,CASSFGTDEQFF
TRBJ2-2,TRBV13,CASSRPDSSNTGELFF
TRBJ2-1,TRBV6-1,CASSEYAGGSYNEQFF
TRBJ1-4,TRBV2,CASNLLDRENEKLFF
TRBJ1-5,TRBV4-1,CASSLQDNQPQHF
TRBJ1-3,TRBV4-1,CASSLGQAKRNSGNTIYF
TRBJ1-2,TRBV3-1/TRBV3-2,CASSQGGIHGYTF
TRBJ1-1,TRBV5-1,CASSLDPGGDGTEAFF
TRBJ2-3,TRBV6-5,CASSLLGGAPDTQYF
TRBJ2-1,TRBV2,CATGGLTANEQFF
TRBJ1-1,TRBV3-1/TRBV3-2,CASSQGIPTEAFF
TRBJ2-1,TRBV2,CASRETTYNEQFF
TRBJ2-5,TRBV3-1/TRBV3-2,CASSTPPELAGGPEETQYF
TRBJ2-2,TRBV11-3,CASSRLTAGRGTGELFF
TRBJ2-1,TRBV11-3,CASSPRGRNEQFF
TRBJ2-3,TRBV2,CASNPPGDTQYF
TRBJ1-1,TRBV6-5,CASSPGGRGTEAFF
TRBJ1-6,TRBV14,CASSSGKVTHSPLHF
TRBJ1-2,TRBV30,CAWSSGNDYGYTF
TRBJ2-1,TRBV30,CAWSVGIGLAGVNEQFF
TRBJ1-1,TRBV12-5,CASGHSGGTEAFF
TRBJ2-1,TRBV5-6,CASSSQYEQFF
TRBJ1-1,TRBV5-1,CASSSLTGGNTEAFF
TRBJ1-1,TRBV10-3,CATQSAAEAFF
TRBJ2-7,TRBV28,CASSLGTPAYEQYF
TRBJ2-1,TRBV9,CASSVERSSYNEQFF
TRBJ1-5,TRBV10-3,CATKGRELEPQHF
TRBJ2-1,TRBV9,CASSVGLAGRNEQFF
TRBJ2-1,TRBV19,CASSIFWTSGSVNEQFF
TRBJ1-1,TRBV5-1,CASQTGLGNTEAFF
TRBJ2-1,TRBV5-6,CASSPISGSWGNEQFF
TRBJ1-2,TRBV28,CASSPIYHSYYYGYTF
TRBJ1-1,TRBV5-1,CASSLRRDGRTEAFF
TRBJ1-1,TRBV7-9,CATWHPNTEAFF